The 26 T cell receptor beta chains listed next were all sequenced from one sample in a study of T-cell reconstitution after alpha-beta-depleted transplantation in children. The library targeted TCRbeta and was prepared with unique molecular identifiers. TCRdb called the PCR reads again in MiXCR, with one record for every CDR3 protein. This table holds about 900,000 distinct CDR3 sequences, around 30% found once. Sample: PBMCs, mostly from graft donor cells, taken 360 days after TCRalphabeta/CD19-depleted stem cell transplant. The source is a boy under two years old who had a stem cell transplant for SCID, so the T cells may come from the graft donor.

The V call is TRBV12-3 or TRBV12-4, the J call TRBJ1-2; 7 bases fit TRBD1. The CDR3 sequence is 13 residues long. V was clipped by 6 bases and J by 7 bases; unmatched bases: 8. CDR3 sequence reads: CASSPIQGSGYTF. The CDR3 DNA reads TGTGCCAGCAGCCCTATACAGGGGTCTGGCTACACCTTC.

This clonotype was seen only a few times. The rearrangement links TRBV3-1 to TRBJ2-1, with D tentatively TRBD2 (7 bases). From germline, CDR1 is LGHDT and CDR2 YNNKEL (reference sequence). The CDR3 spans 15 residues. V was clipped by 2 bases and J by 7 bases, with 15 bases between them. Written as DNA, the CDR3 is TGTGCCAGCAGCCAAATCCGGGGGGCCTGGAATGAGCAGTTCTTC. Protein: CASSQIRGAWNEQFF.

This rearrangement joins TRBV20-1 to TRBJ2-2, with 8 bases aligning to TRBD2. Trimming took 2 bases from V and 4 from J; bases not matched to a gene: 6. Germline assignment: CDR1 DFQATT and CDR2 SNEGSKA (reference sequence). CDR3 length equals 15 residues. CDR3 in DNA: TGCAGTGCTAGATTTGCGGGGGGCCGCACCGGGGAGCTGTTTTTT. Amino acids: CSARFAGGRTGELFF.

The genes are TRBV29-1 and TRBJ2-3, with D tentatively TRBD2 (6 bases). The germline V gene encodes CDR1 SQVTM and CDR2 ANQGSEA. The CDR3 sequence is 12 residues long. CDR3 bases: TGCAGTACGGGACTCCTCTCGGATACGCAGTATTTT. It is translated as CSTGLLSDTQYF.

This clonotype was counted once. This chain links TRBV4-2 with TRBJ2-5; maybe TRBD2 (7 bases). Trimming removed 3 bases at V and 5 bases at J, with 13 bases between. The CDR3 covers 14 residues. Germline V gene lookup returns CDR1 LGHNA and CDR2 YNFKEQ. Here the CDR3 DNA reads TGTGCCAGCAGCCAGTCGGGGGGCGGGGAGACCCAGTACTTC. Translating it yields CASSQSGGGETQYF.

This clonotype has a handful of counts. This chain joins TRBV2 and TRBJ1-3; the match to TRBD1 covers 7 bases. The CDR3 sequence is 13 residues long. After removal of 9 bases from V and 4 bases from J, the junction contained 6 bases not matched to a gene. Germline values: CDR1 SNHLY, CDR2 FYNNEI. The CDR3 DNA reads TGTGCCAGATCCGGGACAGACGGAAACACCATATATTTT. It specifies CARSGTDGNTIYF.

This clonotype was found a few times. V and J are TRBV12-3 or TRBV12-4 and TRBJ2-1; D gene uncertain. Trimming left V 4 bases short and J 2 bases short, with 12 bases between. The CDR3 spans 15 residues. CDR3 region: CASSSRRATYNEQFF. The CDR3 DNA reads as TGTGCCAGCAGTTCCCGCCGGGCCACCTACAATGAGCAGTTCTTC.

This clonotype occurred a few times. The rearrangement joins TRBV5-1 to TRBJ2-2; D not resolved. The V and J ends lost 4 bases and 4 bases respectively, with 20 bases between them. Per germline, CDR1 SGHRS and CDR2 YFSETQ. The CDR3 extends over 17 amino acids. The CDR3 here is CASSPLGHLGGTGELFF. For the CDR3, the DNA is TGCGCCAGCAGCCCCCTCGGGCATTTAGGCGGCACCGGGGAGCTGTTTTTT. Based on the CDR3 plus reference TRBV5-1 and TRBJ2-2, the full variable domain is KAGVTQTPRYLIKTRGQQVTLSCSPISGHRSVSWYQQTPGQGLQFLFEYFSETQRNKGNFPGRFSGRQFSNSRSEMNVSTLELGDSALYLCASSPLGHLGGTGELFFGEGSRLTVL.

The chain carries TRBV20-1 and TRBJ1-1, with unresolved D. The CDR3 is 12 residues long. With 3 bases removed from V and 3 bases from J, the gap between germline ends came to 8 bases. The germline V gene encodes CDR1 DFQATT and CDR2 SNEGSKA (reference sequence). For the CDR3, the DNA is TGCAGTGCTAGTCTTTCGGACACTGAAGCTTTCTTT. This sequence encodes CSASLSDTEAFF.

The chain couples TRBV12-3 or TRBV12-4 to TRBJ2-7; 7 nucleotides align to TRBD1. CDR3 length: 14 residues. The V segment lost 3 bases and the J segment 5 bases; nucleotides outside the gene matches: 7. CDR3 residues: CASSFDRVRHEQYF. The CDR3 nucleotides read TGTGCCAGCAGTTTTGACAGGGTGAGGCACGAGCAGTACTTC.

Written as DNA, the CDR3 is TGCGCCAGCAGCCCCCAATGGAATGAAAAACTGTTTTTT. It encodes CASSPQWNEKLFF. The chain has TRBV4-3 and TRBJ1-4; D is undetermined. This CDR3 spans 13 amino acids. The V gene lost 4 bases and the J gene lost 5 bases, with 8 bases spanning the gap. Germline lookup yields CDR1 LGHNA and CDR2 YSLEER.

The rearrangement uses TRBV3-1 and TRBJ2-6; D not certain. This CDR3 has 18 residues. Trimming removed 7 bases from V and 0 bases from J, with 19 bases in between. Germline CDR1 is LGHDT and CDR2 is YNNKEL (reference sequence). The CDR3 DNA is TGTGCCAGCACCCTCGTATCCTACAGCAGCTCTGGGGCCAACGTCCTGACTTTC. Protein sequence: CASTLVSYSSSGANVLTF.

This chain connects TRBV18 to TRBJ2-6; D is uncertain. The germline CDR1 and CDR2 sequences are KGHSH and LQKENI. This CDR3 has 18 amino acids. V lost 3 bases and J lost 3, with 18 bases in between. The CDR3 DNA follows: TGTGCCAGCTCACCGATGCCGAAGTTTCCTTTTGGGGCCAACGTCCTGACTTTC. Residues: CASSPMPKFPFGANVLTF.

There are a few counts of this clonotype. The J gene is TRBJ1-2, the V gene TRBV7-3; perhaps TRBD1 as D (6 bases). The CDR3 has 13 amino acids. Germline V gives CDR1 SGHTA, CDR2 FQGTGA. The V end lost 2 bases, the J end lost 6 bases, and 10 bases lay between the germline ends. CDR3 protein: CASSLAGGNGYTF. The CDR3 nucleotides are TGTGCCAGCAGCTTAGCCGGGGGCAATGGCTACACCTTC.

The chain combines TRBV11-1 with TRBJ2-1, with 13 bases aligning to TRBD2. Germline lookup yields CDR1 SGHAT and CDR2 FQDESV (reference sequence). J gave up 2 bases and V 1 base, and 8 bases lay outside the gene matches. The CDR3 totals 19 residues. The CDR3 nucleotides read TGTGCCAGCAGCTTAGGACTAGCGGGGGGCCCGGGCGCCTACAATGAGCAGTTCTTC. It encodes CASSLGLAGGPGAYNEQFF.

This clonotype appeared a few times. The gene calls are TRBV6-2 or TRBV6-3 and TRBJ1-1; unclear D gene. Trimming removed 7 bases from V and 5 bases from J, with 8 bases in between. The CDR3 sequence is 11 residues long. From germline, CDR1 is MNHEY and CDR2 SVGEGT. In nucleotides, the CDR3 is TGTGCCAGCATTGTAGGTACTGAAGCTTTCTTT. Translating gives CASIVGTEAFF.

The V call is TRBV2, the J call TRBJ2-1; perhaps TRBD2 as D (5 bases). Germline loops: CDR1 SNHLY, CDR2 FYNNEI. Deletions cut 3 bases from V and 1 base from J, with 13 bases between. The CDR3 totals 16 residues. CDR3 loop: CASSEDPPGSYNEQFF. The CDR3 DNA sequence: TGTGCCAGCAGTGAGGACCCGCCGGGGTCCTACAATGAGCAGTTCTTC.

This clonotype showed up many times. This sequence joins TRBV28 and TRBJ2-1, with D tentatively TRBD2 (5 bases). The CDR3 spans 14 residues. Trimming removed 7 bases from V and 8 bases from J, with 18 bases in between. Per the germline V gene, CDR1 is MDHEN and CDR2 is SYDVKM. The chain's CDR3 is CASTGVGTPHEQFF. Written as DNA, the CDR3 is TGTGCCAGCACCGGGGTAGGTACGCCACATGAGCAGTTCTTC.

This chain joins TRBV12-5 and TRBJ2-3; D is ambiguous. CDR1 and CDR2 (germline): LGHNT, FRNRAP. The CDR3 runs to 12 residues. V lost 0 bases to trimming and J lost 8 bases, with 6 bases between them. The CDR3 DNA reads as TGTGCTAGTGGTTTGGTCCCCGGTACGCAGTATTTT. This sequence encodes CASGLVPGTQYF.

The rearrangement uses TRBV12-3 or TRBV12-4 and TRBJ1-2, with D hard to call. Trimming stripped 4 bases from V and 4 bases from J, with 19 bases between. This CDR3 is built from 16 residues. This CDR3 reads CASSYPGTGSPYGYTF. In DNA, the CDR3 is TGTGCCAGCAGTTACCCAGGAACCGGTTCCCCCTATGGCTACACCTTC.

The rearrangement uses TRBV18 and TRBJ2-7; TRBD2 agrees at 8 bases. J was trimmed by 0 bases and V by 4 bases; bases with no gene match: 2. The CDR3 contains 14 residues. The germline CDR1 and CDR2 sequences are KGHSH and LQKENI. This chain's CDR3 is CASSQRGNSYEQYF. As DNA, the CDR3 is TGTGCCAGCTCACAGCGGGGGAACTCCTACGAGCAGTACTTC.

J is TRBJ2-7 and V is TRBV5-1; possibly TRBD1 for D (5 bases). V shed 4 bases and J shed 3 bases, with 14 bases lying between them. The CDR3 has 14 residues. Germline CDR1 and CDR2: SGHRS and YFSETQ. CDR3 in amino acids: CASSGDQGIYEQYF. DNA of the CDR3: TGCGCCAGCAGCGGCGATCAGGGTATCTACGAGCAGTACTTC. The complete variable domain, with remaining parts taken from reference TRBV5-1 and TRBJ2-7, reads KAGVTQTPRYLIKTRGQQVTLSCSPISGHRSVSWYQQTPGQGLQFLFEYFSETQRNKGNFPGRFSGRQFSNSRSEMNVSTLELGDSALYLCASSGDQGIYEQYFGPGTRLTVT.

The V gene is TRBV11-3, the J gene TRBJ2-1, with D hard to call. CDR1 SGHNT and CDR2 YENEEA come from the germline V gene. Trimming took off 2 bases at V and 9 bases at J, with 14 bases between the two ends. CDR3 length: 14 residues. Here the CDR3 DNA reads TGTGCCAGCAGCTTACCCGGAACCGGTGGTGAGCAGTTCTTC. Amino acid sequence: CASSLPGTGGEQFF.

This clonotype was seen a handful of times. This rearrangement joins TRBV15 to TRBJ2-1; possibly TRBD2 for D (5 bases). Germline CDR1 reads LNHNV; CDR2 reads YYDKDF (reference sequence). Trimming shortened V by 2 bases and J by 5 bases, and 13 bases separated the two germline ends. There are 15 residues in the CDR3. CDR3 sequence: CATSRRDTGNNEQFF. CDR3 nucleotides: TGTGCCACCAGCAGAAGGGATACGGGGAACAATGAGCAGTTCTTC.

This clonotype was found a few times. The CDR3 DNA reads TGCAGTGCTAGCCTACAGGGCCTCACAGATACGCAGTATTTT. Residues: CSASLQGLTDTQYF. This sequence joins TRBV20-1 and TRBJ2-3; a weak D match, TRBD1 (6 bases). In germline, CDR1 is DFQATT, CDR2 SNEGSKA (reference sequence). V shed 3 bases and J shed 2 bases, with 12 bases lying between them. The CDR3 totals 14 residues.

This chain connects TRBV12-3 or TRBV12-4 to TRBJ2-3, with D tentatively TRBD2 (7 bases). The CDR3 consists of 15 residues. V shed 3 bases and J shed 4 bases, with 14 bases lying between them. DNA for the CDR3: TGTGCCAGCAGTTTCGGGTCGGGGGGCGCAGATACGCAGTATTTT. It translates to CASSFGSGGADTQYF.